The TCR beta chain described here comes from a study of blood T cell repertoires in COVID-19 (dated by TCRdb to about 2020). Turning to the overall study: Samples covering the acute and convalescent phases of COVID-19 were provided by collaborators in the United States, Italy and Spain. The material from the prospective study consisted of cDNA or gDNA derived from T cells, B-cell-depleted T cells, or PBMCs. The dataset comprised deeply sampled blood TCRbeta repertoires from subjects exposed to, actively infected with, or recovered from COVID-19. The repertoires were released in a freely available public database meant as a resource for research on the immune response to SARS-CoV-2. The samples were drawn from two sources: the first 160 participants of the ongoing ImmuneRACE study, and 1,000 to 1,500 subjects contributed by 6 global collaborators. The sample metadata nearly always contained a de-identified subject ID, COVID-19 status, age in years and sex. Where HLA class I and class II types were available, the types were taken from metadata supplied by the sample provider, not from assay-based typing.

The immunoSEQ Assay, a bias-controlled multiplex PCR, was used to amplify TCRbeta CDR3 regions from genomic DNA. The published analysis was carried out like this. Within the assay, amplification of reference gene primers was used to estimate how many nucleated cells each sample contained. To quantify the absolute abundance of each unique TCRbeta CDR3 rearrangement, sequence reads were collapsed and filtered. For each sample, productive Simpson clonality was calculated as the square root of Simpson's diversity index across productive rearrangements. What TCRdb holds here is the immuneACCESS table cut down to in-frame rearrangements. Part of the clones is not present; checked against another copy, under half of the missing clones reflect an unresolved V gene, and the others are unexplained. The DNA gave D and trimming, while V, J and clone size come from that table. The sample table lists some 120,000 clones, approximately 88% of them with a count of one. The top ten hold 0.65% to 0.9% of the sample.

Each collaborating institution followed its own protocols to collect whole blood in K2EDTA tubes. For TCRbeta analysis, collaborators shipped samples in one of three forms: frozen whole blood, isolated PBMCs, or DNA extracted from either of those sample types. General conclusions and limits of the study: The quantity of clinical and demographic metadata differed by source and by participant and was supplied without curation.

The CDR3 measures 15 amino acids from cysteine to phenylalanine. Only the CDR3 DNA is retained, 45 bases long and in frame from the first base. The germline V gene (reference sequence) sets CDR1 to LGHDT and CDR2 to YNNKEL. The germline ends are 14 bases apart after V is trimmed by 4 bases and J by 3 bases. As for this clone: No cognate antigen has been identified for it. It has no much larger one-base neighbor in the sample; base qualities were not kept.

The chain couples TRBV3-1 (or the pseudogene TRBV3-2) to TRBJ2-3; the D gene is perhaps TRBD2, from 5 matching bases. The TCR comes from a woman aged 70-85 years with acute or convalescent COVID-19. Sample: peripheral blood. The CDR3: CASSPTIGETDTQYF. At the DNA level, the sequence is TGTGCCAGCAGCCCAACGATCGGGGAGACAGATACGCAGTATTTT.